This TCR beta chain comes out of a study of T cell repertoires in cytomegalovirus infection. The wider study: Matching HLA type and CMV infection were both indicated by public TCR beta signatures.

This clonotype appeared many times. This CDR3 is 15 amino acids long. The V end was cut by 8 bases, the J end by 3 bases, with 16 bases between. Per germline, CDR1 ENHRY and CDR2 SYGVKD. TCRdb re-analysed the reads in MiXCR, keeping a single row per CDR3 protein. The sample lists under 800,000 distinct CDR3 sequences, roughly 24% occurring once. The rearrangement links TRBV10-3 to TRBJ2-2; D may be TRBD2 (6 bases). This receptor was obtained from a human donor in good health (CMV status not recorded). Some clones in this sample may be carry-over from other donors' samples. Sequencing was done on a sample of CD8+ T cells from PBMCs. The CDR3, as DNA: TGTGCCATCTCCGGCGGGGAAGAGGACACCGGGGAGCTGTTTTTT. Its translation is CAISGGEEDTGELFF.